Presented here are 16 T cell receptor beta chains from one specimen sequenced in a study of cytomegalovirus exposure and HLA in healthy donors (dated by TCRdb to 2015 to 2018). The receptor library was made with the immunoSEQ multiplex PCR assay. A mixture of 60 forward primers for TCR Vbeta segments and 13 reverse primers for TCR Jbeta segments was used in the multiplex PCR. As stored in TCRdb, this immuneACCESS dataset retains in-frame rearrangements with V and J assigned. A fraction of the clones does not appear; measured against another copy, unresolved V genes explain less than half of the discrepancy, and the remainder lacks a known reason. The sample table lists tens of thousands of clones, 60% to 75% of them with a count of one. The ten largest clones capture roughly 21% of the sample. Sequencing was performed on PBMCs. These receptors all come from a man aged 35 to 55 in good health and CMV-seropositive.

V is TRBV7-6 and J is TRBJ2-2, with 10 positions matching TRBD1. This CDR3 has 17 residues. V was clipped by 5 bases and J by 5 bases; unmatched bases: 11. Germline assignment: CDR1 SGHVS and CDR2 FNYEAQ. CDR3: CASSHQYGTGVTGELFF. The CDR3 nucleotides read TGTGCCAGCAGCCATCAATACGGGACAGGGGTAACCGGGGAGCTGTTTTTT.

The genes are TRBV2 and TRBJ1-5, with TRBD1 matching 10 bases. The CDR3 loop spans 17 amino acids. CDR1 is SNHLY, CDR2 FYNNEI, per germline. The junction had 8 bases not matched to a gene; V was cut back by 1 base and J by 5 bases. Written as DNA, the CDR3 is TGTGCCAGCAGTGAAGTAGGGGGACAGGGGTCTTATCAGCCCCAGCATTTT. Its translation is CASSEVGGQGSYQPQHF. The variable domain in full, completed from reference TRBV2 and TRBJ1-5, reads EPEVTQTPSHQVTQMGQEVILRCVPISNHLYFYWYRQILGQKVEFLVSFYNNEISEKSEIFDDQFSVERPDGSNFTLKIRSTKLEDSAMYFCASSEVGGQGSYQPQHFGDGTRLSIL.

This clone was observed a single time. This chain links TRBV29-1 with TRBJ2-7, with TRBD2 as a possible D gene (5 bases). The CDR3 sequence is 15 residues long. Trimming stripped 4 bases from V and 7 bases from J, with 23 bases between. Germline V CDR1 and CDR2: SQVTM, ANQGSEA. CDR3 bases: TGCAGCGTTGGGGGATTGGACGGTCCTCCGGGGGAGCAGTACTTC. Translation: CSVGGLDGPPGEQYF.

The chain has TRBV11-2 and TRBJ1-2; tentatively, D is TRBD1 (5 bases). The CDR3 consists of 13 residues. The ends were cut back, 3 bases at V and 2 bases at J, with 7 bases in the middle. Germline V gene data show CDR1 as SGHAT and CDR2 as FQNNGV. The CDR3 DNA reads TGTGCCAGCAGCTTTGACAGAAACTATGGCTACACCTTC. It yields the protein CASSFDRNYGYTF. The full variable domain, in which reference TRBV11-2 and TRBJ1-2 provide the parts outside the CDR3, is EAGVAQSPRYKIIEKRQSVAFWCNPISGHATLYWYQQILGQGPKLLIQFQNNGVVDDSQLPKDRFSAERLKGVDSTLKIQPAKLEDSAVYLCASSFDRNYGYTFGSGTRLTVV.

The CDR3 region has the DNA TGTGCCAGCAAAGCGCCGGGGGAAAACATTCAGTACTTC. It is translated as CASKAPGENIQYF. The chain carries TRBV28 and TRBJ2-4; weak D call: TRBD2 (6 bases). This CDR3 contains 13 residues. CDR1 and CDR2 (germline): MDHEN, SYDVKM. V was clipped by 7 bases and J by 5 bases, with 12 bases between them.

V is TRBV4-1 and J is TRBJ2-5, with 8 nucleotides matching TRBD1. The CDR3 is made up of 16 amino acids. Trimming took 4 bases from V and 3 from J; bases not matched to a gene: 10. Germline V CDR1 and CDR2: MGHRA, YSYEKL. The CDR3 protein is CASSPGQGGMKETQYF. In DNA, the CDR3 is TGCGCCAGCAGCCCTGGACAGGGCGGAATGAAAGAGACCCAGTACTTC.

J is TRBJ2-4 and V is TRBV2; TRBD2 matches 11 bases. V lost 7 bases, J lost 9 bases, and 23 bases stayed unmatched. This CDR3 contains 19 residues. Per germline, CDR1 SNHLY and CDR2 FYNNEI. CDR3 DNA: TGTGCCAGCACTCCTCAGGGTTTTTCCCTAGCGGGAGGAGGTTCCATTCAGTACTTC. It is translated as CASTPQGFSLAGGGSIQYF.

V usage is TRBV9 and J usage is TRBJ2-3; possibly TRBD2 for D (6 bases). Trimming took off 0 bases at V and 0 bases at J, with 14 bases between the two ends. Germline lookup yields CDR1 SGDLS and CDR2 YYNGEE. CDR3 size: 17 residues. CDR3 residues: CASSVEGAGSSTDTQYF. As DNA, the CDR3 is TGTGCCAGCAGCGTAGAGGGTGCGGGGTCTAGCACAGATACGCAGTATTTT.

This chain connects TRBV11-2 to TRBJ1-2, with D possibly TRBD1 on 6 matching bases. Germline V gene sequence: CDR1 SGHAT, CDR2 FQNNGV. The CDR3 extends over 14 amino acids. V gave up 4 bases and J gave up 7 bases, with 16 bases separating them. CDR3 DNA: TGTGCCAGCAGCTCCAGGGGAGGGGATCTTGGCTACACCTTC. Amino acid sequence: CASSSRGGDLGYTF. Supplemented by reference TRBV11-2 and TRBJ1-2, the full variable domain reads EAGVAQSPRYKIIEKRQSVAFWCNPISGHATLYWYQQILGQGPKLLIQFQNNGVVDDSQLPKDRFSAERLKGVDSTLKIQPAKLEDSAVYLCASSSRGGDLGYTFGSGTRLTVV.

The CDR3 coding sequence is TGTGCCAGCCCTGCTAACTATGGCTACACCTTC. Translating gives CASPANYGYTF. The chain recombines TRBV11-3 with TRBJ1-2; D unclear. V gave up 8 bases and J gave up 0 bases, with 4 bases separating them. The CDR3 is made up of 11 amino acids. The germline V gene has CDR1 SGHNT and CDR2 YENEEA.

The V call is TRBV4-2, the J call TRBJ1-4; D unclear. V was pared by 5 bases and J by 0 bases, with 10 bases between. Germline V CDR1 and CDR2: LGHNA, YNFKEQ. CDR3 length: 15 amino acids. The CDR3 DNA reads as TGTGCCAGCAGCACAGCTGTTGCAACTAATGAAAAACTGTTTTTT. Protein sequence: CASSTAVATNEKLFF.

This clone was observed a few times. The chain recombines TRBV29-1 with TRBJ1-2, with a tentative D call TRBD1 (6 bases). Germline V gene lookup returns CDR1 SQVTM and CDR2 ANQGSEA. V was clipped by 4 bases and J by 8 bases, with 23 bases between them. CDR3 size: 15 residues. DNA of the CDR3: TGCAGCGTTGGAGGGGGAGAGTCAGGGTCGCACGGCTACACCTTC. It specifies CSVGGGESGSHGYTF.

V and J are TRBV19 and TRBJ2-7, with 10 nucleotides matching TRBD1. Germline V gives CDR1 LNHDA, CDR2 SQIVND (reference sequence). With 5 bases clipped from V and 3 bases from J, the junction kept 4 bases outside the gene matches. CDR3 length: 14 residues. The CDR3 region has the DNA TGTGCCAGTAGTCATGGGACAGGGGACTACGAGCAGTACTTC. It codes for CASSHGTGDYEQYF.

The DNA for the CDR3 is TGTGCCAGCTCACCACGACAGGGGGCCCTCGGGGAGCAGTTCTTC. Protein sequence: CASSPRQGALGEQFF. This chain links TRBV18 with TRBJ2-1; 10 nucleotides line up with TRBD1. The CDR3 spans 15 residues. Trimming cost V 1 base and J 10 bases; bases outside gene matches: 7. Germline lookup yields CDR1 KGHSH and CDR2 LQKENI.

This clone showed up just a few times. The CDR3 here is CASSADLTGSQHF. DNA for the CDR3: TGTGCCAGCAGCGCCGATCTGACCGGGTCCCAGCATTTT. The V call is TRBV9, the J call TRBJ1-5, with D uncertain. Germline V gene sequence: CDR1 SGDLS, CDR2 YYNGEE. This CDR3 region has 13 residues. Trimming took 3 bases from V and 11 from J, leaving 15 bases between them.

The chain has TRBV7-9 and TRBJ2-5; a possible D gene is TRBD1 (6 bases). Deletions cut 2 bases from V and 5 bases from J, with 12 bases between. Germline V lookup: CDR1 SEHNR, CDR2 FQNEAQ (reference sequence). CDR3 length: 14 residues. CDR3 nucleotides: TGTGCCAGCAGCTTAAACAGGGTGCAGGAGACCCAGTACTTC. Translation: CASSLNRVQETQYF.